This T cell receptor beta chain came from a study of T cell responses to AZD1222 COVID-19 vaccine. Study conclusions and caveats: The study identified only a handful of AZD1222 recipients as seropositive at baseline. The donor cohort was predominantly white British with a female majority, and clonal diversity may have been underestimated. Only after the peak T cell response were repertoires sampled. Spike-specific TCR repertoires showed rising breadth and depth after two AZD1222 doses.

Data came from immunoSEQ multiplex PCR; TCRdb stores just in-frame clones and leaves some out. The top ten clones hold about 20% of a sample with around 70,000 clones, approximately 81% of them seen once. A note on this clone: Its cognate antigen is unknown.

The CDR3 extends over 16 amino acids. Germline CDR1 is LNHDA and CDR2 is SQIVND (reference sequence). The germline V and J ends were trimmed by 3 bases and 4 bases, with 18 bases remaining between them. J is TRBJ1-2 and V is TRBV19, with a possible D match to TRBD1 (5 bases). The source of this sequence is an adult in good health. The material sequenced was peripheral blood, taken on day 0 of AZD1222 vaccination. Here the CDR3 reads CASSISLGVVSYGYTF. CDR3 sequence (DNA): TGTGCCAGTAGTATCTCCCTGGGGGTGGTCTCCTATGGCTACACCTTC.